This paragraph covers one TCR beta chain sequence. Clones were sequenced by immunoSEQ multiplex PCR, and TCRdb holds only the in-frame ones, with some missing. This repertoire shows 2 million to 2.5 million clones, almost 96% found once; its top ten account for 0.1% to 0.15%. This record comes from a study of shared clonotypes between healthy human individuals. Germline-derived CDR1 and CDR2 are SNHLY and FYNNEI. The CDR3 is 14 amino acids. V lost 5 bases to trimming and J lost 5 bases, with 15 bases between them. This clonotype was obtained from a man aged 18 to 30 in good health. Sequenced: naive CD4+ T cells sorted from blood. Subset specified: CD45RA+ positively selected. This chain uses TRBV2 with TRBJ1-1; perhaps TRBD1 as D (5 bases). Here the CDR3 DNA reads TGTGCCAGCAGTCCCTCAGGACCAGGGACTGAAGCTTTCTTT. Translating gives CASSPSGPGTEAFF.